Shown below are 27 T cell receptor beta chains from a single sample sequenced in a study of OX40 agonist ivuxolimab in advanced cancers. The assay was immunoSEQ multiplex PCR, and TCRdb's table has in-frame clones only and misses some. The sample carries 100,000 to 150,000 clones, 85% to 95% recorded once. Sample: CD4+ or CD8+ T cells sorted from blood, taken in a trial of the OX40 agonist ivuxolimab. These receptors all come from an adult with an advanced solid tumor such as melanoma, head and neck, liver or kidney cancer.

This clone has just one count. This chain joins TRBV28 and TRBJ1-5, with TRBD1 identical over 7 bases. The ends lost 5 bases at V and 2 bases at J; junction bases unmatched: 9. CDR1 and CDR2 (germline): MDHEN, SYDVKM. The CDR3 is made up of 16 amino acids. Written as DNA, the CDR3 is TGTGCCAGCAGTCCCCCGACAGGGCCAGGCAATCAGCCCCAGCATTTT. It yields the protein CASSPPTGPGNQPQHF.

The chain uses TRBV10-1 and TRBJ2-5, with D possibly being TRBD1 (5 bases). The CDR3 totals 16 residues. Germline-derived CDR1 and CDR2 are WNHNN and SYGVQD (reference sequence). Trimming pared 7 bases from V and 3 bases from J, leaving 21 bases between. CDR3 sequence (DNA): TGCGCCAGCAACGGGCCGCAGGGCAGGTTGGAAGAGACCCAGTACTTC. Protein: CASNGPQGRLEETQYF.

This clone showed up just a few times. The chain carries TRBV5-1 and TRBJ2-7; a possible D gene is TRBD1 (5 bases). The V end lost 0 bases, the J end lost 3 bases, and 13 bases lay between the germline ends. The germline CDR1 and CDR2 sequences are SGHRS and YFSETQ. This CDR3 is 15 amino acids long. Here the CDR3 reads CASSLEVVQGYEQYF. The CDR3, as DNA: TGCGCCAGCAGCTTGGAGGTCGTGCAGGGCTACGAGCAGTACTTC.

This clone has just one count. The chain has TRBV7-2 and TRBJ2-7; D not certain. CDR1 is SGHTA and CDR2 is FQGNSA in the germline V gene. Trimming cost V 5 bases and J 2 bases, with 16 bases left between them. CDR3 length equals 15 residues. CDR3 coding DNA: TGTGCCAGCAGCGCCTCGCGCGCCTCTACCTACGAGCAGTACTTC. Amino acids: CASSASRASTYEQYF.

The J gene is TRBJ2-3, the V gene TRBV7-2, with TRBD2 matching 7 bases. There are 15 residues in the CDR3. Germline-derived CDR1 and CDR2 are SGHTA and FQGNSA. Trimming cost V 5 bases and J 1 base; bases outside gene matches: 6. The CDR3 spells CASSPLRGGTDTQYF. CDR3 coding DNA: TGTGCCAGCAGCCCGCTCCGGGGGGGCACAGATACGCAGTATTTT.

The rearrangement links TRBV29-1 to TRBJ1-1, with D possibly TRBD1 on 5 matching bases. Trimming removed 7 bases at V and 1 base at J, with 10 bases between. The CDR3 extends over 12 amino acids. In germline, CDR1 is SQVTM, CDR2 ANQGSEA. The CDR3 protein is CSAGTGNTEAFF. The CDR3 nucleotides are TGCAGCGCCGGGACGGGGAACACTGAAGCTTTCTTT.

The V call is TRBV10-2, the J call TRBJ1-4; D is undetermined. The ends were cut back, 6 bases at V and 3 bases at J, with 26 bases in the middle. Germline-derived CDR1 and CDR2 are WSHSY and SAAADI. CDR3 length: 19 amino acids. CDR3 protein: CASRARRGRWGGSNEKLFF. CDR3 in DNA: TGCGCCAGCAGGGCAAGGCGAGGGAGGTGGGGTGGGTCTAATGAAAAACTGTTTTTT.

The chain carries TRBV6-1 and TRBJ1-2; 8 bases agree with TRBD1. With 1 base clipped from V and 7 bases from J, the junction kept 11 bases outside the gene matches. CDR3 length: 16 amino acids. The germline V gene encodes CDR1 MNHNS and CDR2 SASEGT. CDR3 loop: CASSEGLPRQGTGYTF. The CDR3 nucleotides read TGTGCCAGCAGTGAAGGATTACCGAGACAGGGGACTGGCTACACCTTC.

The chain carries TRBV19 and TRBJ1-4, with a tentative D call TRBD1 (5 bases). The CDR3 runs 14 residues. The V end lost 7 bases, the J end lost 3 bases, and 12 bases lay between the germline ends. The germline V gene has CDR1 LNHDA and CDR2 SQIVND (reference sequence). CDR3 nucleotide sequence: TGTGCCAGTACCAGGGACGGGTCTAATGAAAAACTGTTTTTT. Its translation: CASTRDGSNEKLFF.

The chain is built from TRBV6-6 and TRBJ2-7; 8 positions agree with TRBD2. The CDR3 totals 12 residues. The germline V gene encodes CDR1 MNHNY and CDR2 SVGAGI (reference sequence). V trimming: 5 bases; J trimming: 4 bases; junction bases outside the gene matches: 1. The CDR3 reads CASSSGGYEQYF. The CDR3 nucleotides are TGTGCCAGCAGTAGCGGGGGTTACGAGCAGTACTTC.

The rearrangement uses TRBV7-9 and TRBJ1-1; tentatively, D is TRBD1 (5 bases). The V and J ends lost 6 bases and 6 bases respectively, with 11 bases between them. CDR1 SEHNR and CDR2 FQNEAQ come from the germline V gene (reference sequence). This CDR3 has 12 residues. The DNA for the CDR3 is TGTGCCAGCAGTAGGGGATTCGCTGAAGCTTTCTTT. Amino acids: CASSRGFAEAFF.

V and J are TRBV19 and TRBJ1-4; 9 positions match TRBD1. Germline CDR1 LNHDA, CDR2 SQIVND (reference sequence). The trim removed 5 bases at V and 8 bases at J, leaving 6 bases unmatched. CDR3 length: 14 amino acids. As DNA, the CDR3 is TGTGCCAGTAGTGGTAGGACAGGGGTAGAAAAACTGTTTTTT. Residues: CASSGRTGVEKLFF.

The genes are TRBV6-5 and TRBJ1-1, with 7 bases that match TRBD1. The CDR3 is made up of 13 amino acids. The V gene end was trimmed by 6 bases and the J gene end by 7 bases; junction bases not matched to a gene: 8. Germline-derived CDR1 and CDR2 are MNHEY and SVGAGI. The CDR3 spells CASSDTGAVEAFF. The DNA of the CDR3 is TGTGCCAGCAGCGATACAGGGGCCGTTGAAGCTTTCTTT.

The V call is TRBV18, the J call TRBJ2-1; D possibly corresponds to TRBD2 (6 bases). The CDR3 covers 13 residues. The germline V and J ends were trimmed by 1 base and 7 bases, with 8 bases remaining between them. Germline V gene sequence: CDR1 KGHSH, CDR2 LQKENI. The CDR3 DNA follows: TGTGCCAGCTCACCACGGGAGGCAAATGAGCAGTTCTTC. Its translation: CASSPREANEQFF. Based on the CDR3 plus reference TRBV18 and TRBJ2-1, the full variable domain is NAGVMQNPRHLVRRRGQEARLRCSPMKGHSHVYWYRQLPEEGLKFMVYLQKENIIDESGMPKERFSAEFPKEGPSILRIQQVVRGDSAAYFCASSPREANEQFFGPGTRLTVL.

This clone has only one observation. The junction and the germline gene differ at one end; a read error may be behind it. V gene TRBV7-7 combines with J gene TRBJ2-5; D gene uncertain. Germline CDR1 and CDR2: SSHAT and FNYEAQ (reference sequence). The CDR3 runs to 15 residues. The CDR3 DNA is TGTGCTAGCAGCTTAGGGTCCGGCAGCCAAGAGACCCAGTACTTC. As protein: CASSLGSGSQETQYF.

The V gene is TRBV6-5, the J gene TRBJ1-4; 8 bases are shared with TRBD1. This CDR3 is built from 13 residues. J lost 7 bases, V lost 4 bases, and 2 bases had no gene match. The germline gives CDR1 MNHEY, CDR2 SVGAGI. This CDR3 is CASSFDRGEKLFF. The CDR3 DNA is TGTGCCAGCAGTTTTGACAGGGGTGAAAAACTGTTTTTT.

The CDR3 loop reads CASSYNTGELFF. CDR3 bases: TGCGCCAGCAGCTATAACACCGGGGAGCTGTTTTTT. The genes are TRBV5-1 and TRBJ2-2; D not resolved. Trimming removed 3 bases from V and 2 bases from J, with 2 bases in between. CDR1 SGHRS and CDR2 YFSETQ come from the germline V gene. The CDR3 contains 12 residues.

The genes are TRBV28 and TRBJ2-7, with 8 bases that match TRBD1. Germline values: CDR1 MDHEN, CDR2 SYDVKM. With V trimmed by 5 bases and J by 7 bases, 10 bases remained unmatched. CDR3 size: 14 residues. The CDR3 bases are TGTGCCAGCAGTAACTCGGACAGGGCGGAAGAGCAGTACTTC. Its translation is CASSNSDRAEEQYF.

J is TRBJ1-5 and V is TRBV7-2, with D hard to call. This CDR3 region has 15 residues. Germline CDR1 reads SGHTA; CDR2 reads FQGNSA. Trimming left V 2 bases short and J 3 bases short, with 11 bases between. The CDR3 protein is CASSLSGVFNQPQHF. The CDR3 DNA is TGTGCCAGCAGCTTATCCGGGGTTTTCAATCAGCCCCAGCATTTT. Combining the CDR3 with reference TRBV7-2 and TRBJ1-5 gives the whole variable domain GAGVSQSPSNKVTEKGKDVELRCDPISGHTALYWYRQSLGQGLEFLIYFQGNSAPDKSGLPSDRFSAERTGGSVSTLTIQRTQQEDSAVYLCASSLSGVFNQPQHFGDGTRLSIL.

V is TRBV5-1 and J is TRBJ2-5, with no clear D. V lost 1 base to trimming and J lost 3 bases, with 7 bases between them. The CDR3 loop spans 13 amino acids. The germline gives CDR1 SGHRS, CDR2 YFSETQ. The CDR3 DNA reads TGCGCCAGCAGCTTGAGTCAGAAAGAGACCCAGTACTTC. It specifies CASSLSQKETQYF. Looking up the rest from reference TRBV5-1 and TRBJ2-5 gives the full variable domain: KAGVTQTPRYLIKTRGQQVTLSCSPISGHRSVSWYQQTPGQGLQFLFEYFSETQRNKGNFPGRFSGRQFSNSRSEMNVSTLELGDSALYLCASSLSQKETQYFGPGTRLLVL.

This clone occurred a few times. This chain joins TRBV6-1 and TRBJ1-2; TRBD1 agrees at 9 bases. The CDR3 spans 16 residues. V trimming: 4 bases; J trimming: 6 bases; junction bases outside the gene matches: 12. CDR1 is MNHNS and CDR2 is SASEGT in the germline V gene. CDR3 nucleotide sequence: TGTGCCAGCAGTGGACCCAAGGGACAGGGCGGCGATGGCTACACCTTC. The encoded protein is CASSGPKGQGGDGYTF.

V is TRBV14 and J is TRBJ1-2; the match to TRBD1 covers 7 bases. Germline CDR1 is SGHDN and CDR2 is FVKESK. The V gene end was trimmed by 0 bases and the J gene end by 7 bases; junction bases not matched to a gene: 14. This CDR3 is built from 17 residues. The chain's CDR3 is CASSQDPGREGASGYTF. The CDR3 DNA sequence: TGTGCCAGCAGCCAAGATCCTGGGAGGGAGGGGGCTAGTGGCTACACCTTC.

The V gene is TRBV5-1, the J gene TRBJ2-1, with 15 bases identical to TRBD2. The CDR3 runs 18 residues. The V segment lost 3 bases and the J segment 2 bases; nucleotides outside the gene matches: 6. Germline assignment: CDR1 SGHRS and CDR2 YFSETQ. The CDR3 DNA reads as TGCGCCAGCAGCTCTAAGGGGACTAGCGGGAGGACCTACAATGAGCAGTTCTTC. Translation: CASSSKGTSGRTYNEQFF.

This rearrangement joins TRBV29-1 to TRBJ1-4; TRBD1 is a possible D gene (5 bases). Trimming took 3 bases from V and 5 from J, leaving 10 bases between them. The CDR3 is made up of 13 amino acids. Germline loops: CDR1 SQVTM, CDR2 ANQGSEA. The CDR3 sequence: CSVDPGGNEKLFF. The CDR3 coding sequence is TGCAGCGTTGACCCCGGGGGGAATGAAAAACTGTTTTTT.

V gene TRBV28 combines with J gene TRBJ2-1; TRBD1 or TRBD2 may be the D gene (5 bases each). The CDR3 runs to 16 residues. The V gene's germline CDR1 is MDHEN and CDR2 SYDVKM. The germline V and J ends were trimmed by 4 bases and 0 bases, with 13 bases remaining between them. The CDR3 here is CASSWGRIRSYNEQFF. Written as DNA, the CDR3 is TGTGCCAGCAGTTGGGGACGGATCCGCTCCTACAATGAGCAGTTCTTC.

The rearrangement joins TRBV13 to TRBJ1-1; 7 nucleotides align to TRBD1. CDR1 is PRHDT, CDR2 FYEKMQ, per germline (reference sequence). The CDR3 consists of 14 residues. Trimming cost V 5 bases and J 3 bases; bases outside gene matches: 6. This chain's CDR3 is CASSPQGTDTEAFF. The CDR3 DNA reads as TGTGCCAGCAGCCCACAGGGGACCGACACTGAAGCTTTCTTT.

This clone occurred once. The rearrangement uses TRBV7-9 and TRBJ1-1, with 8 bases fitting TRBD1. The CDR3 is made up of 13 amino acids. Losses at the gene ends were 9 bases for V and 6 bases for J; bases not matched to a gene: 9. CDR1 is SEHNR, CDR2 FQNEAQ, per germline (reference sequence). The CDR3 sequence: CASEGQGSSEAFF. The CDR3 bases are TGTGCCAGTGAAGGACAGGGAAGCTCTGAAGCTTTCTTT.